This TCR beta chain was recorded in a study of cytomegalovirus exposure and HLA in healthy donors. Looking at the study overall: From donors who were HLA-typed, an early data release held 70 million to 90 million unique TCRs. The study's findings and limits: High sensitivity and specificity were reportedly achieved when the classifier diagnosed cytomegalovirus status.

As to this clone: Antigen unknown. The sample carries other DNA sequences with the same CDR3.

Those who donated were healthy bone marrow donors. Researchers ran the PCR with 60 Vbeta and 13 Jbeta primers. Repertoires were generated with immunoSEQ multiplex PCR, while TCRdb's copy carries only in-frame clones and drops some. The sample holds about 130,000 clones, 65% to 75% seen once. From germline, CDR1 is SQVTM and CDR2 ANQGSEA. The CDR3 runs 12 residues. After removal of 3 bases from V and 3 bases from J, the junction contained 1 base not matched to a gene. The sample comprised PBMCs. V usage is TRBV29-1 and J usage is TRBJ2-7, with TRBD2 identical over 8 bases. The receptor comes from a middle-aged man in good health and CMV-seropositive. In nucleotides, the CDR3 is TGCAGCGTTGAGGCGGGAGGCTACGAGCAGTACTTC. As protein: CSVEAGGYEQYF.